Detailed here is one T cell receptor (beta chain). Its antigen is still unknown. Trimming took 1 base from V and 8 from J, leaving 17 bases between them. Germline CDR1 and CDR2: MNHNS and SASEGT. CDR3 length equals 15 residues. The data belong to a study of T cells in narcolepsy. Study details: Enrolled donors included narcolepsy type 1 or type 2 patients and healthy controls. General study points: Autoreactive clone sequences were missing from some blood memory CD4+ repertoires.

The table came from immunoSEQ multiplex PCR; TCRdb's copy has only in-frame clones and leaves some out. The table lists some 37,000 clones, around 85% of them singletons. This TCR was recovered from a human donor with narcolepsy. Sequences were obtained from CD45RA- memory CD4+ T cells from PBMCs. V is TRBV6-1 and J is TRBJ1-2, with a weak D call TRBD1 (6 bases). CDR3 sequence: CASSEGAGQLMGYTF. CDR3 nucleotides: TGTGCCAGCAGTGAAGGGGCAGGACAGTTGATGGGCTACACCTTC.